Listed below are T cell receptor beta chains from one sample, sequenced in a study of cytomegalovirus exposure and HLA in healthy donors. Here immunoSEQ multiplex PCR was the method, and the copy in TCRdb shows in-frame clones only, minus some. Among over 150,000 clones listed, 75% to 90% were seen once. Source material: PBMCs. These TCRs come from a man younger than 35 in good health and CMV-seropositive. Each CDR3 is given with its conserved first and last residue. D genes are given only for firm matches. Not all rows give a size; the values are once, few, many and, for expanded clones, a class.

NA	TRBV28	NA	TRBJ1-4	TGTGCCAGCAGTTTATCCGGGACTTCTGAAAAACTGTTTTTT	CASSLSGTSEKLFF
TRBD1	TRBV11-3	NA	TRBJ1-4	TGTGCCAGCAGCAGAGGACAGGGGGCGAATGAAAAACTGTTTTTT	CASSRGQGANEKLFF
TRBD1	TRBV7-9	NA	TRBJ1-1	TGTGCCAGCAGCCCCACCCGGTTGGGCAGGGGGAGCACTGAAGCTTTCTTT	CASSPTRLGRGSTEAFF
TRBD1	TRBV15	NA	TRBJ2-5	TGTGCCACCAGCGGGAACAGGGGGAGGCAAGAGACCCAGTACTTC	CATSGNRGRQETQYF
NA	TRBV7-8	NA	TRBJ1-5	TGTGCCAGCAGCTTATCACAGGGCCCCCCCCAGCATTTT	CASSLSQGPPQHF
TRBD2	TRBV7-2	NA	TRBJ2-2	TGTGCCAGCAGCTCTATGGGACTAGCGGGAGCGATCACCGGGGAGCTGTTTTTT	CASSSMGLAGAITGELFF
NA	TRBV4-1	NA	TRBJ1-2	TGCGCCAGCAGCCAGGGAACAGGAACCTATGGCTACACCTTC	CASSQGTGTYGYTF
NA	TRBV5-4	NA	TRBJ2-1	TGTGCCAGCAGCTTGGCCGCGGGACCCCCCTACAATGAGCAGTTCTTC	CASSLAAGPPYNEQFF
NA	TRBV2	NA	TRBJ2-3	TGTGCCAGCAGGAGGGAGCGGGCTAGCACAGATACGCAGTATTTT	CASRRERASTDTQYF
TRBD2	TRBV6-5	NA	TRBJ2-1	TGTGCCAGCAGCACCGGGACTAGCGGATCCAATGAGCAGTTCTTC	CASSTGTSGSNEQFF
TRBD1	TRBV4-1	NA	TRBJ1-4	TGCGCCAGCAACCAAGGACAGGGCGGTGAAAAACTGTTTTTT	CASNQGQGGEKLFF
NA	TRBV18	NA	TRBJ2-3	TGTGCCAGCTCACTGGGGGGAAGCACAGATACGCAGTATTTT	CASSLGGSTDTQYF
TRBD2	TRBV6-5	NA	TRBJ2-3	TGTGCCAGCAGTTACCTACTAGCGGGGGGGCATAATACGCAGTATTTT	CASSYLLAGGHNTQYF
NA	TRBV4-3	NA	TRBJ2-1	TGCGCCAGCAGCCAAGGGCGAGGCTCCTACAATGAGCAGTTCTTC	CASSQGRGSYNEQFF
TRBD2	TRBV6-6	NA	TRBJ2-7	TGTGCCAGCAGTTACTCTGGACTAGCGGTCCACGAGCAGTACTTC	CASSYSGLAVHEQYF
TRBD2	TRBV6-1	few	TRBJ2-3	TGTGCCAGCAGTGAAGTAGCGGGGAGCTTCACAGATACGCAGTATTTT	CASSEVAGSFTDTQYF
NA	TRBV27	NA	TRBJ1-2	TGTGCCAGCAGTCCCCGCGGGACTACGGGGTATGGCTACACCTTC	CASSPRGTTGYGYTF
NA	TRBV10-3	once	TRBJ2-7	TGTGCCATCAGCGGGAGCTCCTACGAGCAGTACTTC	CAISGSSYEQYF
TRBD1	TRBV13	NA	TRBJ2-1	TGTGCCAGCAGCCCCCAGGGGGCCCTTTACAATGAGCAGTTCTTC	CASSPQGALYNEQFF
TRBD2	TRBV7-3	NA	TRBJ2-1	TGTGCCAGCAGCTCCCGGGGGGTATACAATGAGCAGTTCTTC	CASSSRGVYNEQFF
TRBD2	TRBV6-5	NA	TRBJ2-2	TGTGCCAGCAGCCGTATAGCGGGAGAGGTCGGGGAGCTGTTTTTT	CASSRIAGEVGELFF
TRBD1	TRBV18	NA	TRBJ2-7	TGTGCCAGCTCACGGACAGGGGGCTACGAGCAGTACTTC	CASSRTGGYEQYF
NA	TRBV7-2	NA	TRBJ1-5	TGTGCCAGCAGCTTAGCCCGGACAGTCCATCAGCCCCAGCATTTT	CASSLARTVHQPQHF
TRBD1	TRBV19	NA	TRBJ2-1	TGTGCCAGTAGTCGGGACAGGCGTAACAATGAGCAGTTCTTC	CASSRDRRNNEQFF
TRBD1	TRBV30	NA	TRBJ2-3	TGTGCCTGGACAGGGGGAGGCACAGATACGCAGTATTTT	CAWTGGGTDTQYF
NA	TRBV5-1	NA	TRBJ2-6	TGCGCCAGCAGCCCCTTTACCAGCTCTGGGGCCAACGTCCTGACTTTC	CASSPFTSSGANVLTF
TRBD2	TRBV27	NA	TRBJ2-7	TGTGCCAGCAGTGGGACTACCGGAAACTACGAGCAGTACTTC	CASSGTTGNYEQYF
NA	TRBV6-6	NA	TRBJ1-2	TGTGCCAGCAGTTACGGAGGATTCTATGGCTACACCTTC	CASSYGGFYGYTF
TRBD1	TRBV7-2	NA	TRBJ2-7	TGTGCCAGCAGCTTAGGGGACAGACTGAGCTCCTACGAGCAGTACTTC	CASSLGDRLSSYEQYF
TRBD1	TRBV29-1	NA	TRBJ1-2	TGCAGCGTTGAAGATCGGTGGGGACAGGGTGGAGGCTACACCTTC	CSVEDRWGQGGGYTF
TRBD1	TRBV30	few	TRBJ1-2	TGTGCCTGGAGTGCCGGGACAGGGAATGGCTACACCTTC	CAWSAGTGNGYTF
NA	TRBV5-4	NA	TRBJ2-7	TGTGCCAGCAGCCCCCGGGACGGGAGCTCCTACGAGCAGTACTTC	CASSPRDGSSYEQYF
TRBD2	TRBV5-1	NA	TRBJ2-2	TGCGCCAGCACCCCTGGGACTACCTTAGAGAGGGGGGAGCTGTTTTTT	CASTPGTTLERGELFF
TRBD2	TRBV4-3	NA	TRBJ2-7	TGCGCCAGCAGCCAAGATCAGGCTAGCGGGAGGGGAGAGCAGTACTTC	CASSQDQASGRGEQYF
NA	TRBV27	once	TRBJ2-7	TGTGCCAGCAGTTCGTCTCAGGGCTACGAGCAGTACTTC	CASSSSQGYEQYF
NA	TRBV9	NA	TRBJ2-2	TGTGCCAGCAGCGGGGGCCGAAACACCGGGGAGCTGTTTTTT	CASSGGRNTGELFF
TRBD1	TRBV4-3	NA	TRBJ1-4	TGCGCCAGCAGCAGCAGGGGGTATGAAAAACTGTTTTTT	CASSSRGYEKLFF
TRBD1	TRBV18	NA	TRBJ2-2	TGTGCCAGCTCACCATCGACAGGGTGGGCCGGGGAGCTGTTTTTT	CASSPSTGWAGELFF
NA	TRBV6-5	NA	TRBJ2-5	TGTGCCAGCAGTCCTAACCACAGGATGGGAGAGACCCAGTACTTC	CASSPNHRMGETQYF
NA	TRBV29-1	once	TRBJ1-3	TGCAGCGTCTTGGACATTCTGCCAGGAAACACCATATATTTT	CSVLDILPGNTIYF
NA	TRBV6-1	NA	TRBJ2-7	TGTGCCAGCAGTCCCAGGGGGGCATACGAGCAGTACTTC	CASSPRGAYEQYF
TRBD2	TRBV4-2	NA	TRBJ2-3	TGTGCCAGCAGCCACTTGGCCAGCGGGACCTATGAAAATACGCAGTATTTT	CASSHLASGTYENTQYF
NA	TRBV7-2	NA	TRBJ2-7	TGTGCCAGCAGCTTAGGGCGGGGCTCCTACGAGCAGTACTTC	CASSLGRGSYEQYF
NA	TRBV13	once	TRBJ2-7	TGTGCCAGCAGCCCCGGCCTGGACAGCCCCTACGAGCAGTACTTC	CASSPGLDSPYEQYF
TRBD1	TRBV5-4	NA	TRBJ1-6	TGTGCCAGCAGCCCTGGACAGGGGAGGAATTCACCCCTCCACTTT	CASSPGQGRNSPLHF
TRBD2	TRBV4-2	NA	TRBJ2-3	TGTGCCAGCAGCCAGGGGGGACTAGCGGGAGACGGGGGCACAGATACGCAGTATTTT	CASSQGGLAGDGGTDTQYF
NA	TRBV7-2	once	TRBJ1-1	TGTGCCAGCAGCTCTGGGCCCAACACTGAAGCTTTCTTT	CASSSGPNTEAFF
NA	TRBV30	NA	TRBJ2-1	TGTGCCTGGAGTATAATAGAAGGCGGTGAGCAGTTCTTC	CAWSIIEGGEQFF
NA	TRBV10-3	NA	TRBJ2-3	TGTGCCATCAAGGCGGGGAGCACAGATACGCAGTATTTT	CAIKAGSTDTQYF
NA	TRBV4-2	NA	TRBJ1-1	TGTGCCAGCAGCCAAGATGTAACAGGAGTGAACACTGAAGCTTTCTTT	CASSQDVTGVNTEAFF
TRBD2	TRBV7-3	NA	TRBJ2-5	TGTGCCAGCAGCCCGCGGGGCCTAGCGGAGGGGGAGACCCAGTACTTC	CASSPRGLAEGETQYF
TRBD1	TRBV29-1	NA	TRBJ1-3	TGCAGCGTGGAGACAGGGTCTGGAAACACCATATATTTT	CSVETGSGNTIYF
NA	TRBV18	NA	TRBJ1-2	TGTGCCAGCTCACCCGGGCAGGGCTATGGCTACACCTTC	CASSPGQGYGYTF
NA	TRBV10-3	NA	TRBJ2-5	TGTGCCATCAGTGAGTCGGTGCCTATGGAGACCCAGTACTTC	CAISESVPMETQYF